The clone carrying this TCR beta chain was seen only a few times. Its antigen is as yet unknown. Germline CDR1 reads MDHEN; CDR2 reads SYDVKM. The CDR3 loop spans 16 amino acids. Trimming removed 4 bases from V and 5 bases from J, with 20 bases in between. The data originate from a study of beta chain features in type 1 diabetes. Study results and caveats: Among patients with Type 1 diabetes, TCRB CDR3s were moderately but significantly shorter in every one of the four CD4+ subsets.

Sequencing targeted expressed TCRB transcripts, as all isolated RNA had been reverse transcribed. Here immunoSEQ multiplex PCR was the method, and the copy in TCRdb shows in-frame clones only, minus some. This sample carries 630,000 or so clones, more than 12% of them seen once, and the ten largest clones take just under 0.04%. The receptor was derived from a man aged 18-30 years with type 1 diabetes. The chain joins TRBV28 to TRBJ2-5, with D possibly being TRBD1 or TRBD2 (5 bases each). Input material: naive CD4+ T cells from blood. CDR3 in DNA: TGTGCCAGCAGTTCCCCCGGGGCAGCCCAGTGGGAGACCCAGTACTTC. Translating gives CASSSPGAAQWETQYF.